These 19 T cell receptor beta chains share one sample of origin, sequenced in a study of T-cell reconstitution after alpha-beta-depleted transplantation in children. A TCRbeta library incorporating unique molecular identifiers was prepared. TCRdb redid the calling of the PCR reads with MiXCR, one entry per CDR3 protein. The table lists about 540,000 distinct CDR3 sequences, 15% to 20% of them singletons, with more than 2.5% in the top ten. The source material was PBMCs from the stem cell graft donor, sampled from the stem cell graft. The source is a human donor who donated a stem cell graft to a child with acute lymphoblastic leukemia.

The rearrangement uses TRBV18 and TRBJ1-5, with 7 bases aligning to TRBD1. The J segment lost 7 bases and the V segment lost 3 bases, leaving 6 bases of the junction unmatched. This CDR3 has 14 amino acids. The germline V gene encodes CDR1 KGHSH and CDR2 LQKENI. CDR3 bases: TGTGCCAGCTCACCGACAGGGACGGCCCAGCCCCAGCATTTT. It codes for CASSPTGTAQPQHF.

The V and J genes are TRBV5-1 and TRBJ1-2; D perhaps matches TRBD1 (5 bases). Germline CDR1 reads SGHRS; CDR2 reads YFSETQ. CDR3 length: 13 residues. Trimming left V 0 bases short and J 8 bases short, with 11 bases between. This CDR3 is CASSLGGAGGYTF. The CDR3, as DNA: TGCGCCAGCAGCTTGGGGGGCGCTGGGGGCTACACCTTC.

This clonotype was seen only a few times. The chain carries TRBV9 and TRBJ1-2; D not certain. There are 14 residues in the CDR3. Germline CDR1 and CDR2: SGDLS and YYNGEE. The V end was cut by 0 bases, the J end by 1 base, with 7 bases between. Here the CDR3 reads CASSVELGNYGYTF. Written as DNA, the CDR3 is TGTGCCAGCAGCGTAGAGCTGGGTAACTATGGCTACACCTTC.

The gene calls are TRBV5-1 and TRBJ1-1; D gene ambiguous. The CDR3 runs 14 residues. Germline loops: CDR1 SGHRS, CDR2 YFSETQ. V was trimmed by 5 bases and J by 1 base, leaving 12 bases between them. CDR3 amino acids: CASRASQTNTEAFF. CDR3 DNA: TGCGCCAGCAGAGCTAGTCAGACGAACACTGAAGCTTTCTTT.

The chain has TRBV5-1 and TRBJ2-7; 9 bases agree with TRBD1. The trim removed 3 bases at V and 0 bases at J, leaving 7 bases unmatched. The germline V gene encodes CDR1 SGHRS and CDR2 YFSETQ. The CDR3 is made up of 16 amino acids. The CDR3, as DNA: TGCGCCAGCAGCTGGGTCAGGGACAGGGACTCCTACGAGCAGTACTTC. This gives the protein CASSWVRDRDSYEQYF.

This chain connects TRBV5-5 to TRBJ1-1; D uncertain. The CDR3 length is 13 residues. The V end was cut by 0 bases, the J end by 4 bases, with 7 bases between. Germline values: CDR1 SGHKS, CDR2 YYEKEE (reference sequence). The CDR3, as DNA: TGTGCCAGCAGCTTGGGAGTAAGCACTGAAGCTTTCTTT. Amino acid sequence: CASSLGVSTEAFF.

Only a few counts were recorded for this clonotype. The J gene is TRBJ2-1, the V gene TRBV5-1; perhaps TRBD2 as D (5 bases). Per germline, CDR1 SGHRS and CDR2 YFSETQ. Deletions cut 1 base from V and 9 bases from J, with 17 bases between. The CDR3 is made up of 15 amino acids. CDR3 in amino acids: CASSLLTGSSSEQFF. CDR3 DNA: TGCGCCAGCAGCTTGCTAACGGGATCAAGCAGTGAGCAGTTCTTC. Drawing the rest from reference TRBV5-1 and TRBJ2-1, the complete variable domain is KAGVTQTPRYLIKTRGQQVTLSCSPISGHRSVSWYQQTPGQGLQFLFEYFSETQRNKGNFPGRFSGRQFSNSRSEMNVSTLELGDSALYLCASSLLTGSSSEQFFGPGTRLTVL.

This clonotype came up a few times. The CDR3 here is CASSQLGRSTEAFF. In nucleotides, the CDR3 is TGTGCCAGCAGCCAATTGGGGAGGAGCACTGAAGCTTTCTTT. This chain joins TRBV4-2 and TRBJ1-1; the D is unclear. Germline V CDR1 and CDR2: LGHNA, YNFKEQ. This CDR3 is built from 14 residues. The ends were cut back, 2 bases at V and 4 bases at J, with 11 bases in the middle.

Concerning this clonotype: A junction boundary mismatches the germline segment, possibly from a read error. This sequence joins TRBV5-1 and TRBJ1-3; D gene uncertain. This CDR3 region has 14 residues. Per the germline V gene, CDR1 is SGHRS and CDR2 is YFSETQ. For the CDR3, the DNA is TGCGCCAGCAGCTTGGAGACATATGGAACCACCATATATTTT. Protein: CASSLETYGTTIYF.

The chain couples TRBV11-2 to TRBJ2-1; 12 nucleotides align to TRBD1. The CDR3 is 15 amino acids. J gave up 9 bases and V 4 bases, and 7 bases lay outside the gene matches. Germline V lookup: CDR1 SGHAT, CDR2 FQNNGV. CDR3: CASSSGQGAVGEQFF. DNA of the CDR3: TGTGCCAGCAGCTCGGGACAGGGGGCGGTGGGTGAGCAGTTCTTC. Variable domain in full (rest from reference TRBV11-2 and TRBJ2-1): EAGVAQSPRYKIIEKRQSVAFWCNPISGHATLYWYQQILGQGPKLLIQFQNNGVVDDSQLPKDRFSAERLKGVDSTLKIQPAKLEDSAVYLCASSSGQGAVGEQFFGPGTRLTVL.

The chain is built from TRBV4-2 and TRBJ2-5; 8 bases line up with TRBD1. The germline CDR1 and CDR2 sequences are LGHNA and YNFKEQ. V dropped 0 bases and J dropped 5; count of bases not matched to a gene: 5. This CDR3 spans 15 amino acids. The chain's CDR3 is CASSQDPGGWETQYF. As DNA, the CDR3 is TGTGCCAGCAGCCAAGATCCAGGGGGCTGGGAGACCCAGTACTTC.

The chain joins TRBV6-4 to TRBJ1-1; TRBD1 matches at 7 bases. V lost 2 bases, J lost 2 bases, and 8 bases stayed unmatched. Germline V lookup: CDR1 MRHNA, CDR2 SNTAGT. The CDR3 contains 16 residues. The CDR3 DNA reads as TGTGCCAGCAGTGACAACGCGGCAGGGGGAAACACTGAAGCTTTCTTT. Encoded protein: CASSDNAAGGNTEAFF.

The chain combines TRBV7-9 with TRBJ1-2, with 7 nucleotides matching TRBD1. This CDR3 is 14 amino acids long. Germline V lookup: CDR1 SEHNR, CDR2 FQNEAQ (reference sequence). After removal of 3 bases from V and 5 bases from J, the junction contained 6 bases not matched to a gene. Here the CDR3 DNA reads TGTGCCAGCAGCTTGAGGGGGCAGGAGTATGGCTACACCTTC. Translating it yields CASSLRGQEYGYTF.

The chain is built from TRBV12-3 or TRBV12-4 and TRBJ2-2, with D possibly matching TRBD1 (5 bases). V was shortened by 4 bases and J by 0 bases, with 15 bases between the two germline ends. The CDR3 consists of 17 residues. In DNA form, the CDR3 reads TGTGCCAGCAGTTCCACAAAGACAGCTACGAACACCGGGGAGCTGTTTTTT. Its translation is CASSSTKTATNTGELFF.

The rearrangement links TRBV9 to TRBJ2-1; 8 bases line up with TRBD2. CDR1 and CDR2 from the germline V gene are SGDLS and YYNGEE. V gave up 4 bases and J gave up 5 bases; unmatched junction bases: 14. There are 17 residues in the CDR3. CDR3: CASSSNVWREAHNEQFF. CDR3 DNA sequence: TGTGCCAGCAGCTCAAATGTCTGGCGGGAGGCCCACAATGAGCAGTTCTTC.

The chain is built from TRBV5-1 and TRBJ2-1, with 12 bases fitting TRBD2. Germline V CDR1 and CDR2: SGHRS, YFSETQ. The CDR3 has 19 residues. V shed 0 bases, J shed 0 bases, and the junction held 7 bases outside the gene matches. The CDR3 protein is CASSLVGTSGQSSYNEQFF. CDR3 coding DNA: TGCGCCAGCAGCTTGGTAGGGACTAGCGGGCAGAGCTCCTACAATGAGCAGTTCTTC.

J is TRBJ2-1 and V is TRBV7-8; 9 nucleotides line up with TRBD2. The trim removed 2 bases at V and 8 bases at J, leaving 7 bases unmatched. The length of the CDR3 is 15 residues. Per germline, CDR1 SGHVS and CDR2 FQNEAQ. The CDR3 protein is CASSLYSREGDEQFF. For the CDR3, the DNA is TGTGCCAGCAGCTTATACTCGCGGGAGGGCGATGAGCAGTTCTTC.

The J gene is TRBJ2-7, the V gene TRBV7-9; D may be TRBD1 or TRBD2 (5 bases each). The CDR3 totals 17 residues. Per germline, CDR1 SEHNR and CDR2 FQNEAQ (reference sequence). The V end was cut by 2 bases, the J end by 6 bases, with 23 bases between. The CDR3, as DNA: TGTGCCAGCAGCTTAAACGAGGTTCGGGACGCCAACTCCGAGCAGTACTTC. Its translation is CASSLNEVRDANSEQYF.

Only a few counts were recorded for this clonotype. The J gene is TRBJ2-1, the V gene TRBV5-6, with no clear D. The V end lost 4 bases, the J end lost 16 bases, and 24 bases lay between the germline ends. From germline, CDR1 is SGHDT and CDR2 YYEEEE. The CDR3 loop spans 14 amino acids. The chain's CDR3 is CASSIVPPGAVLFF. Here the CDR3 DNA reads TGTGCCAGCAGCATTGTCCCGCCGGGCGCGGTGCTTTTCTTC.